This TCR beta chain was observed in a study of cytomegalovirus exposure and HLA in healthy donors. Details on this clone: Sequence at one end of the junction differs from germline and may be a read error. Other nucleotide sequences from this sample produce the same CDR3.

Germline V gene sequence: CDR1 SQVTM, CDR2 ANQGSEA. The CDR3 consists of 13 residues. Primers for the PCR totalled 60 Vbeta and 13 Jbeta. Repertoires were generated with immunoSEQ multiplex PCR, while TCRdb's copy carries only in-frame clones and drops some. The listing records 130,000 or so clones. Sequencing used PBMCs. This clonotype was sampled from a woman in her forties in good health and CMV-seropositive. The rearrangement uses TRBV29-1 and TRBJ1-5; D is possibly TRBD1 (5 bases). CDR3: CSVGDSSNQPQHF. The CDR3 bases are TGTAGCGTCGGTGACAGTAGCAATCAGCCCCAGCATTTT.